This is a list of T cell receptor beta chains from one sample in a study of shared clonotypes between healthy human individuals. Data came from immunoSEQ multiplex PCR; TCRdb stores just in-frame clones and leaves some out. The sample contains approximately 500,000 clones, 79% of which appear only once. The source material was PBMCs. These receptors were taken from a woman aged 40 to 50 in good health. Some clones in this sample may be carry-over from other donors' samples. The CDR3 runs from the conserved cysteine through the conserved F or W. A D gene is named only where the DNA matches it firmly. Clone size is not always given. Where it is, it says once, few, many or a class for expanded clones.

TRBJ2-7,TRBD2,.,TRBV5-1,TGCGCCAGCAGCTTGGGCGGGACTAGCGGGTTCTCCTACGAGCAGTACTTC,CASSLGGTSGFSYEQYF
TRBJ2-3,.,.,TRBV10-3,TGTGCCATCAGTGAGTCTGAGAATACGCAGTATTTT,CAISESENTQYF
TRBJ2-5,TRBD2,.,TRBV19,TGTGCCAGTAGTATTGGACAGCGGGAGTTGGTAGAGACCCAGTACTTC,CASSIGQRELVETQYF
TRBJ2-1,TRBD2,.,TRBV11-3,TGTGCCAGCAGCTTATATGGGGGGACTAGCGGGAGCAATGAGCAGTTCTTC,CASSLYGGTSGSNEQFF
TRBJ1-2,.,.,TRBV19,TGTGCCAGTACCAAGGGAAGCTATGGCTACACCTTC,CASTKGSYGYTF
TRBJ2-5,.,few,TRBV13,.,CASSLVALGIYF
TRBJ1-1,.,.,TRBV29-1,TGCAGCGTTGCAGTCTACACTGAAGCTTTCTTT,CSVAVYTEAFF
TRBJ2-5,.,.,TRBV7-9,TGTGCCAGCAGCTTAGTCTCAGGGTTCGTCCAAGAGACCCAGTACTTC,CASSLVSGFVQETQYF
TRBJ2-7,.,many,TRBV18,TGTGCCAGCTCACCACGAGGGGACTCCTACGAGCAGTACTTC,CASSPRGDSYEQYF
TRBJ2-1,.,once,TRBV5-1,TGCGCCAGCAGCTACGGGAGCTCCTACAATGAGCAGTTCTTC,CASSYGSSYNEQFF
TRBJ2-7,.,.,TRBV7-6,TGTGCCAGCAGCCAAGCCCACAACTACGAGCAGTACTTC,CASSQAHNYEQYF
TRBJ2-1,TRBD2,many,TRBV6-4,TGTGCCAGCAGTGCTAGCGGGAGCTCCTACAATGAGCAGTTCTTC,CASSASGSSYNEQFF
TRBJ2-3,.,.,TRBV28,TGTGCCAGCAAGCCGGGTGCAGGGTTTGCGACAGATACGCAGTATTTT,CASKPGAGFATDTQYF
TRBJ2-7,TRBD2,.,TRBV9,TGTGCCAGCAGCCCCTGGACTAGCGGGAGGGCCTACGAGCAGTACTTC,CASSPWTSGRAYEQYF
TRBJ2-3,.,.,TRBV7-2,TGTGCCAGCAGCCCACTGACTAGCACAGATACGCAGTATTTT,CASSPLTSTDTQYF
TRBJ2-7,.,.,TRBV21-1,TGTGCCAGCAGCAAAGGGCGGGAGGGCCCCTACGAGCAGTACTTC,CASSKGREGPYEQYF
TRBJ2-1,TRBD2,.,TRBV19,TGTGCCAGTAGTATTTTGGCTAGCGGGACTCTTTACAATGAGCAGTTCTTC,CASSILASGTLYNEQFF
TRBJ2-3,.,.,TRBV7-9,TGTGCCAGCAGCTTGGACGGAGCCCGCCTCGGGAAGCAGTATTTT,CASSLDGARLGKQYF
TRBJ2-7,.,.,TRBV11-1,TGTGCCAGCAGCTTAGGACACCGGAGCTCCTACGAGCAGTACTTC,CASSLGHRSSYEQYF
TRBJ2-2,.,.,TRBV4-3,TGCGCCAGCAGCCCCCGCGCAGGGATTGGCACCGGGGAGCTGTTTTTT,CASSPRAGIGTGELFF
TRBJ1-4,TRBD1,.,TRBV6-1,TGTGCCAGCAGTGAACCTTTCCGAGACAGGGGGCAAAATGTAGTGTTTTTT,CASSEPFRDRGQNVVFF
TRBJ2-6,.,.,TRBV5-4,TGTGCCAGCAGCTTGGCAGGGCCCGGGGCCAACGTCCTGACTTTC,CASSLAGPGANVLTF
TRBJ2-2,.,.,TRBV7-3,TGTGCCAGCAGCTTGGGCGTAGGTGACGGGGAGCTGTTTTTT,CASSLGVGDGELFF
TRBJ2-1,.,.,TRBV21-1,TGTGCCAGCAGCAAAGACGTCGAGCGGGAGAGCTCCTACAATGAGCAGTTCTTC,CASSKDVERESSYNEQFF
TRBJ2-2,.,.,TRBV27,TGTGCCAGCAGTTTATACGCCGGGGAGCTGTTTTTT,CASSLYAGELFF
TRBJ2-2,.,once,TRBV7-9,TGTGCCCGGACGGAAGCGATAAACACCGGGGAGCTGTTTTTT,CARTEAINTGELFF
TRBJ2-1,TRBD2,.,TRBV27,TGTGCCACCGAGGGGAGGGAAAATGAGCAGTTCTTC,CATEGRENEQFF
TRBJ2-3,.,.,TRBV5-4,TGTGCCAGCAGCCCGCGGGGACAGAGCACAGATACGCAGTATTTT,CASSPRGQSTDTQYF
TRBJ2-1,TRBD1,.,TRBV4-3,TGCGCCAGCAGCCAAGAAGTGGCACAGGGGGTGGATGAGCAGTTCTTC,CASSQEVAQGVDEQFF
TRBJ2-1,TRBD2,.,TRBV7-9,TGTGCCAGCAGCCCCGCCACACTAGCGGGGCCCTCTCTCTACAATGAGCAGTTCTTC,CASSPATLAGPSLYNEQFF
TRBJ2-3,TRBD1,.,TRBV10-2,TGTGCCAGCAGTTACTATCCGGGACAGGGTCAAGATACGCAGTATTTT,CASSYYPGQGQDTQYF
TRBJ1-1,.,.,TRBV28,TGTGCCAGCAACACCGGGTGGAACACTGAAGCTTTCTTT,CASNTGWNTEAFF
TRBJ2-7,TRBD1,.,TRBV29-1,TGCAGCGTTGATGGCGTCCCCGGGACAGGGGATTCCTACGAGCAGTACTTC,CSVDGVPGTGDSYEQYF
TRBJ2-7,.,.,TRBV4-3,TGCGCCAGCAGCCAATCTCCGGGGAGCTCCTACGAGCAGTACTTC,CASSQSPGSSYEQYF
TRBJ2-1,TRBD2,.,TRBV5-6,TGTGCCAGCCAGGGGACTAGCGGGCTTAATGAGCAGTTCTTC,CASQGTSGLNEQFF
TRBJ2-1,.,once,TRBV7-2,TGTGCCAGCAGCTTAGGACAGGACAATGAGCAGTTCTTC,CASSLGQDNEQFF
TRBJ2-7,.,once,TRBV7-8,TGTGCCAGCAGCTTAGAGGTATCCTACGAGCAGTACTTC,CASSLEVSYEQYF